These 30 T cell receptor beta chains came from one sample sequenced in a study of Ad26.COV2.S vaccination and SARS-CoV-2 variants (dated by TCRdb to the early 2020s). The treatment or condition label on this specimen signifies: around 19 received Ad26.COV2.S at low or high dose, single or two shots; about five received placebo; per-sample allocation not given. For vaccine and placebo recipients, repertoires were sequenced using samples collected on day 63 after the first injection. The library was generated by the immunoSEQ multiplex PCR assay. TCRdb took over this immuneACCESS table, retaining in-frame rearrangements with V and J assigned. Such tables are incomplete; in checked studies, under half of the missing clones stem from an unresolved V gene, and the remainder is unexplained. The sample table records about 350,000 clones; 75% to 90% of these occur just once. The ten largest clonotypes hold 9.5% to 12% of the sample.

Specimen: peripheral blood, collected in a trial of Ad26.COV2.S vaccine versus placebo. These receptors came from a person aged 18-65 years who received the Ad26.COV2.S COVID-19 vaccine or a placebo.

The chain has TRBV30 and TRBJ2-1; 11 bases line up with TRBD2. Germline CDR1 reads GTSNPN; CDR2 reads SVGIG (reference sequence). J gave up 9 bases and V 3 bases, and 13 bases lay outside the gene matches. The CDR3 extends over 16 amino acids. CDR3 sequence reads: CAWSHPSSGRSFEQFF. In DNA form, the CDR3 reads TGTGCCTGGAGCCACCCCTCTAGCGGGAGGTCCTTTGAGCAGTTCTTC.

The rearrangement uses TRBV18 and TRBJ1-5; D not resolved. Germline CDR1 and CDR2: KGHSH and LQKENI. Trimming removed 3 bases from V and 6 bases from J, with 12 bases in between. There are 14 residues in the CDR3. The CDR3 coding sequence is TGTGCCAGCTCACCCGGGGAAGGAAGTCAGCCCCAGCATTTT. This gives the protein CASSPGEGSQPQHF. Using reference TRBV18 and TRBJ1-5 for the parts outside the CDR3, the full variable domain is NAGVMQNPRHLVRRRGQEARLRCSPMKGHSHVYWYRQLPEEGLKFMVYLQKENIIDESGMPKERFSAEFPKEGPSILRIQQVVRGDSAAYFCASSPGEGSQPQHFGDGTRLSIL.

The chain is built from TRBV10-1 and TRBJ1-1, with D unresolved. The CDR3 contains 13 residues. Trimming left V 6 bases short and J 3 bases short, with 11 bases between. Germline assignment: CDR1 WNHNN and CDR2 SYGVQD (reference sequence). The CDR3: CASSGGRYTEAFF. As DNA, the CDR3 is TGCGCCAGCAGCGGAGGACGGTACACTGAAGCTTTCTTT.

The chain couples TRBV10-3 to TRBJ2-2; D is undetermined. Trimming took off 4 bases at V and 3 bases at J, with 6 bases between the two ends. CDR3 size: 13 residues. Germline-derived CDR1 and CDR2 are ENHRY and SYGVKD. In DNA, the CDR3 is TGTGCCATCAGTGTGTACGACACCGGGGAGCTGTTTTTT. Its protein is CAISVYDTGELFF.

This sequence joins TRBV5-1 and TRBJ2-7; no reliable D call. The CDR3 covers 15 residues. V was trimmed by 4 bases and J by 4 bases, leaving 18 bases between them. Germline CDR1 reads SGHRS; CDR2 reads YFSETQ. DNA for the CDR3: TGCGCCAGCAGCCTGTTTGAAGGGAATGCGTACGAGCAGTACTTC. Translating gives CASSLFEGNAYEQYF.

V is TRBV24-1 and J is TRBJ2-2; D is undetermined. Between the trimmed V and J ends, which lost 1 base and 2 bases, there was a span of 7 bases. The CDR3 totals 15 residues. The V gene's germline CDR1 is KGHDR and CDR2 SFDVKD. In DNA form, the CDR3 reads TGTGCCACCAGTGATTTAAGGAGTAACACCGGGGAGCTGTTTTTT. Its translation: CATSDLRSNTGELFF.

This clone showed up just once. V and J are TRBV6-2 or TRBV6-3 and TRBJ2-2, with a weak D call TRBD1 (6 bases). Trimming took off 1 base at V and 4 bases at J, with 13 bases between the two ends. The CDR3 extends over 16 amino acids. CDR1 and CDR2 from the germline V gene are MNHEY and SVGEGT. This chain's CDR3 is CASSYLRTAGTGELFF. The CDR3, as DNA: TGTGCCAGCAGTTACTTACGGACAGCTGGCACCGGGGAGCTGTTTTTT.

V is TRBV5-5 and J is TRBJ2-7; the D gene is possibly TRBD1 (6 bases). The CDR3 consists of 16 residues. CDR1 and CDR2 from the germline V gene are SGHKS and YYEKEE (reference sequence). Trimming left V 0 bases short and J 2 bases short, with 15 bases between. The CDR3 bases are TGTGCCAGCAGCTTGGGCCTTTATCAGGGGACCTACGAGCAGTACTTC. It encodes CASSLGLYQGTYEQYF.

The chain links TRBV28 to TRBJ2-7, with D tentatively TRBD1 or TRBD2 (5 bases each). The germline gives CDR1 MDHEN, CDR2 SYDVKM. V dropped 6 bases and J dropped 2 bases, with 14 bases sitting between them. The CDR3 extends over 14 amino acids. The chain's CDR3 is CASRTGTAAYEQYF. CDR3 DNA: TGTGCCAGCAGAACCGGGACGGCAGCCTACGAGCAGTACTTC.

The chain couples TRBV11-2 to TRBJ2-7, with D tentatively TRBD1 (6 bases). Per the germline V gene, CDR1 is SGHAT and CDR2 is FQNNGV. This CDR3 has 18 amino acids. Between the trimmed V and J ends, which lost 4 bases and 2 bases, there was a span of 24 bases. The CDR3 loop reads CASSSLTVGAGSAYEQYF. DNA of the CDR3: TGTGCCAGCAGCTCCCTAACCGTGGGGGCAGGGTCTGCCTACGAGCAGTACTTC.

This rearrangement joins TRBV2 to TRBJ2-3; D unclear. Germline V gene lookup returns CDR1 SNHLY and CDR2 FYNNEI. The CDR3 has 14 amino acids. V gave up 7 bases and J gave up 0 bases, with 11 bases separating them. For the CDR3, the DNA is TGTGCCAGCAAATGGCGGTATAGCACAGATACGCAGTATTTT. Protein sequence: CASKWRYSTDTQYF.

The chain uses TRBV3-1 (or the pseudogene TRBV3-2) and TRBJ2-1; 8 nucleotides line up with TRBD1. After removal of 5 bases from V and 7 bases from J, the junction contained 10 bases not matched to a gene. In germline, CDR1 is LGHDT, CDR2 YNNKEL (reference sequence). The CDR3 spans 15 residues. CDR3: CASSARQGLVNEQFF. As DNA, the CDR3 is TGTGCCAGCAGCGCCCGACAGGGGCTTGTAAATGAGCAGTTCTTC.

This sequence joins TRBV25-1 and TRBJ2-3; TRBD1 matches at 8 bases. Looked up from germline, CDR1 is MGHDK and CDR2 is SYGVNS. This CDR3 has 15 residues. The junction had 4 bases not matched to a gene; V was cut back by 2 bases and J by 3 bases. CDR3 nucleotides: TGTGCCAGCAGTGAACCAGGGGGCCGGACAGATACGCAGTATTTT. Translating it yields CASSEPGGRTDTQYF.

This chain uses TRBV9 with TRBJ1-2, with a weak D call TRBD1 (5 bases). V shed 0 bases and J shed 4 bases, with 13 bases lying between them. In germline, CDR1 is SGDLS, CDR2 YYNGEE. The CDR3 runs to 15 residues. CDR3 sequence reads: CASSVDPGTFYGYTF. The CDR3 DNA reads as TGTGCCAGCAGCGTAGACCCTGGGACCTTCTATGGCTACACCTTC.

The rearrangement uses TRBV19 and TRBJ2-5; TRBD1 aligns across 7 bases. In germline, CDR1 is LNHDA, CDR2 SQIVND (reference sequence). The CDR3 runs to 13 residues. V shed 5 bases and J 4 bases; nucleotides not matched to a gene: 4. CDR3 in amino acids: CASSSDRAETQYF. The CDR3 DNA reads as TGTGCCAGTAGTTCTGACAGGGCAGAGACCCAGTACTTC.

The CDR3 here is CASSPQDREHSPLHF. Written as DNA, the CDR3 is TGTGCCAGCAGTCCTCAGGACAGGGAGCATTCACCCCTCCACTTT. This chain joins TRBV28 and TRBJ1-6; 8 bases agree with TRBD1. The CDR3 covers 15 residues. Germline V gives CDR1 MDHEN, CDR2 SYDVKM. V trimming: 5 bases; J trimming: 8 bases; junction bases outside the gene matches: 8.

V usage is TRBV7-3 and J usage is TRBJ2-6; a possible D gene is TRBD1 (5 bases). V was clipped by 5 bases and J by 3 bases, with 17 bases between them. The CDR3 is 17 residues long. Germline V gives CDR1 SGHTA, CDR2 FQGTGA. CDR3 region: CASSPTARADGANVLTF. The CDR3 DNA is TGTGCCAGCAGCCCAACAGCCAGGGCGGATGGGGCCAACGTCCTGACTTTC. Full variable domain (missing parts from reference TRBV7-3 and TRBJ2-6): GAGVSQTPSNKVTEKGKYVELRCDPISGHTALYWYRQSLGQGPEFLIYFQGTGAADDSGLPNDRFFAVRPEGSVSTLKIQRTERGDSAVYLCASSPTARADGANVLTFGAGSRLTVL.

The chain uses TRBV9 and TRBJ2-1; 8 nucleotides line up with TRBD2. Germline V gives CDR1 SGDLS, CDR2 YYNGEE. V shed 3 bases and J 4 bases; nucleotides not matched to a gene: 6. The length of the CDR3 is 15 residues. The CDR3 loop reads CASSGGLARYNEQFF. Here the CDR3 DNA reads TGTGCCAGCAGCGGCGGACTAGCCCGGTACAATGAGCAGTTCTTC. The whole variable domain, filled in from reference TRBV9 and TRBJ2-1, reads DSGVTQTPKHLITATGQRVTLRCSPRSGDLSVYWYQQSLDQGLQFLIQYYNGEERAKGNILERFSAQQFPDLHSELNLSSLELGDSALYFCASSGGLARYNEQFFGPGTRLTVL.

The genes are TRBV7-2 and TRBJ1-2; D is perhaps TRBD1 (5 bases). V lost 4 bases to trimming and J lost 6 bases, with 12 bases between them. The CDR3 length is 13 residues. Germline CDR1 SGHTA, CDR2 FQGNSA. CDR3 protein: CASSSGLIDGYTF. The CDR3 coding sequence is TGTGCCAGCAGCTCGGGACTCATTGATGGCTACACCTTC.

The chain uses TRBV9 and TRBJ2-6; the D call may be TRBD1 or TRBD2 (5 bases each). Germline V gene data show CDR1 as SGDLS and CDR2 as YYNGEE. Deletions cut 0 bases from V and 2 bases from J, with 18 bases between. CDR3 length equals 19 residues. The DNA for the CDR3 is TGTGCCAGCAGCGTAGCAAAGGGACGAGTTATAACTGGGGCCAACGTCCTGACTTTC. Protein: CASSVAKGRVITGANVLTF. The variable domain in full, with the rest retrieved from reference TRBV9 and TRBJ2-6, is DSGVTQTPKHLITATGQRVTLRCSPRSGDLSVYWYQQSLDQGLQFLIQYYNGEERAKGNILERFSAQQFPDLHSELNLSSLELGDSALYFCASSVAKGRVITGANVLTFGAGSRLTVL.

This clone was detected only once. The rearrangement joins TRBV5-4 to TRBJ2-5; unclear D gene. The V gene lost 3 bases and the J gene lost 2 bases, with 11 bases spanning the gap. CDR1 and CDR2 from the germline V gene are SGHNT and YYREEE (reference sequence). CDR3 size: 14 residues. CDR3 nucleotides: TGTGCCAGCAGCTCGGCCTACTCACAAGAGACCCAGTACTTC. It specifies CASSSAYSQETQYF.

The chain employs TRBV7-6 and TRBJ2-3, with TRBD2 identical over 9 bases. The CDR3 totals 16 residues. V dropped 4 bases and J dropped 5; count of bases not matched to a gene: 10. Germline-derived CDR1 and CDR2 are SGHVS and FNYEAQ. The CDR3 nucleotides are TGTGCCAGCAGCTCCTTCAGCGGGGGGTCAGGAGATACGCAGTATTTT. Translating it yields CASSSFSGGSGDTQYF. Full variable domain (outside the CDR3, taken from reference TRBV7-6 and TRBJ2-3): GAGVSQSPRYKVTKRGQDVALRCDPISGHVSLYWYRQALGQGPEFLTYFNYEAQQDKSGLPNDRFSAERPEGSISTLTIQRTEQRDSAMYRCASSSFSGGSGDTQYFGPGTRLTVL.

This chain links TRBV19 with TRBJ2-3, with D hard to call. Between the trimmed V and J ends, which lost 5 bases and 6 bases, there was a span of 6 bases. The germline V gene encodes CDR1 LNHDA and CDR2 SQIVND (reference sequence). This CDR3 is built from 11 residues. CDR3 loop: CASSQADTQYF. The CDR3 bases are TGTGCCAGTAGTCAGGCGGATACGCAGTATTTT.

The gene calls are TRBV11-3 and TRBJ2-1, with D perhaps TRBD1 (6 bases). V was clipped by 5 bases and J by 2 bases, with 16 bases between them. The CDR3 runs 16 residues. Looked up from germline, CDR1 is SGHNT and CDR2 is YENEEA. The CDR3 nucleotides are TGTGCCAGCAGCGACTTCCTGGGGGCTCCCTACAATGAGCAGTTCTTC. Amino acid sequence: CASSDFLGAPYNEQFF.

The chain combines TRBV4-3 with TRBJ1-1; D ambiguous. The V end lost 0 bases, the J end lost 8 bases, and 7 bases lay between the germline ends. Germline-derived CDR1 and CDR2 are LGHNA and YSLEER. CDR3 length: 12 amino acids. CDR3 DNA sequence: TGCGCCAGCAGCCAAGATCGAGGGGAAGCTTTCTTT. This gives the protein CASSQDRGEAFF.

This chain joins TRBV28 and TRBJ1-2; D call uncertain. CDR3 length equals 12 residues. The germline V gene has CDR1 MDHEN and CDR2 SYDVKM. Deletions cut 4 bases from V and 4 bases from J, with 7 bases between. CDR3 region: CASSSVTYGYTF. As DNA, the CDR3 is TGTGCCAGCAGTTCAGTTACCTATGGCTACACCTTC.

The chain is built from TRBV5-4 and TRBJ1-4, with TRBD1 matching over 7 bases. Trimming cost V 1 base and J 7 bases; bases outside gene matches: 4. The CDR3 sequence is 14 residues long. Germline V gene lookup returns CDR1 SGHNT and CDR2 YYREEE (reference sequence). Here the CDR3 reads CASSLKTGSEKLFF. DNA for the CDR3: TGTGCCAGCAGCTTGAAGACAGGGAGTGAAAAACTGTTTTTT.

The CDR3 nucleotides are TGTGCCAGCAGTTTGGGCGGGAAGATATCGTTGGTAGAGACCCAGTACTTC. Its translation: CASSLGGKISLVETQYF. This sequence joins TRBV28 and TRBJ2-5; perhaps TRBD2 as D (6 bases). The length of the CDR3 is 17 residues. Per germline, CDR1 MDHEN and CDR2 SYDVKM. Deletions cut 3 bases from V and 4 bases from J, with 21 bases between.

V and J are TRBV9 and TRBJ2-7; possible D gene TRBD2, 5 bases. Between the trimmed V and J ends, which lost 0 bases and 3 bases, there was a span of 16 bases. This CDR3 contains 16 residues. CDR1 SGDLS and CDR2 YYNGEE come from the germline V gene. CDR3 DNA sequence: TGTGCCAGCAGCGTAGGAGGGATTGCCGGTGGCTACGAGCAGTACTTC. Residues: CASSVGGIAGGYEQYF.

The rearrangement links TRBV28 to TRBJ1-1, with D possibly being TRBD1 (6 bases). Germline CDR1 MDHEN, CDR2 SYDVKM. The CDR3 is 14 amino acids. The V end lost 5 bases, the J end lost 5 bases, and 15 bases lay between the germline ends. The CDR3 protein is CASSPRQDQTEAFF. In nucleotides, the CDR3 is TGTGCCAGCAGTCCGCGACAGGACCAGACTGAAGCTTTCTTT.